The T cell receptor beta chain described here comes from a study of PD-L1 blockade in urothelial cancer. About the study: A median blood sample held roughly 150,000 T cells and 75,000 to 85,000 unique TCRs.

Profiled with immunoSEQ multiplex PCR; TCRdb holds only in-frame clones, not every one. The table shows around 19,000 clones, with about 80% occurring only once. The time point was: peripheral blood 6 weeks after treatment start. Unmatched junction bases numbered 11, after V lost 4 bases and J lost 3 bases. This CDR3 has 17 residues. From germline, CDR1 is SGDLS and CDR2 YYNGEE. This chain uses TRBV9 with TRBJ2-3, with TRBD2 matching over 10 bases. This TCR derives from a man between 45 and 60 years old with urothelial cancer. Sequencing used PBMCs, obtained around atezolizumab (anti-PD-L1) treatment. CDR3 sequence: CASSPPVGSGRTDTQYF. The CDR3 DNA reads TGTGCCAGCAGCCCCCCAGTGGGTAGCGGGAGGACAGATACGCAGTATTTT.